Shown below are 8 T cell receptor beta chains from a single sample sequenced in a study of cytomegalovirus exposure and HLA in healthy donors. The PCR was carried out with 60 Vbeta primers and 13 Jbeta primers. Generated by immunoSEQ multiplex PCR, the TCRdb table keeps only in-frame clones and is missing some. Here the sample spans around 120,000 clones, 82% being singletons. The sample comprised PBMCs. These receptors all stem from a boy younger than 18 in good health and CMV-seronegative.

This clone was detected only once. This chain connects TRBV6-1 to TRBJ2-7, with TRBD2 identical over 8 bases. J gave up 5 bases and V 1 base, and 10 bases lay outside the gene matches. This CDR3 is 16 amino acids long. Per germline, CDR1 MNHNS and CDR2 SASEGT. In nucleotides, the CDR3 is TGTGCCAGCAGTGAAGGGCCGGGACCCGGGGGGGACGAGCAGTACTTC. Translation gives CASSEGPGPGGDEQYF.

This chain uses TRBV6-5 with TRBJ2-7; 8 positions agree with TRBD2. This CDR3 has 13 residues. The germline V gene encodes CDR1 MNHEY and CDR2 SVGAGI. Germline trimming cut 0 bases from V and 10 bases from J; bases unmatched to any gene: 5. CDR3 DNA: TGTGCCAGCAGTTACTCTCGGGGGGGGACACAGTACTTC. This translates into CASSYSRGGTQYF.

The chain recombines TRBV19 with TRBJ1-4; the D gene is possibly TRBD1 (5 bases). CDR1 and CDR2 from the germline V gene are LNHDA and SQIVND (reference sequence). The CDR3 spans 14 residues. Trimming removed 4 bases at V and 8 bases at J, with 14 bases between. CDR3 bases: TGTGCCAGTAGTAAGGACGCCTACAGGGAAAAACTGTTTTTT. It yields the protein CASSKDAYREKLFF.

This chain connects TRBV30 to TRBJ1-1; D call uncertain. This CDR3 has 13 residues. Germline CDR1 and CDR2: GTSNPN and SVGIG (reference sequence). V lost 5 bases to trimming and J lost 1 base, with 11 bases between them. The CDR3 region has the DNA TGTGCCTGGGGAGGGTCTTCGAACACTGAAGCTTTCTTT. This encodes CAWGGSSNTEAFF.

This clone has more than one count but fewer than ten. The chain is built from TRBV7-9 and TRBJ2-1, with D uncertain. The ends were cut back, 5 bases at V and 9 bases at J, with 5 bases in the middle. Germline loops: CDR1 SEHNR, CDR2 FQNEAQ (reference sequence). The CDR3 has 10 residues. The CDR3 DNA is TGTGCCAGCAGCCTGAGTGAGCAGTTCTTC. Residues: CASSLSEQFF.

The genes are TRBV7-6 and TRBJ1-1; 9 nucleotides line up with TRBD1. The CDR3 covers 15 residues. Losses at the gene ends were 5 bases for V and 1 base for J; bases not matched to a gene: 5. Per germline, CDR1 SGHVS and CDR2 FNYEAQ. DNA of the CDR3: TGTGCCAGCAGCAATTTACAGGGGGCGAACACTGAAGCTTTCTTT. Amino acids: CASSNLQGANTEAFF.

The chain is built from TRBV11-1 and TRBJ2-3, with 7 nucleotides matching TRBD2. The germline gives CDR1 SGHAT, CDR2 FQDESV (reference sequence). The CDR3 length is 15 residues. V gave up 6 bases and J gave up 1 base; unmatched junction bases: 7. The CDR3, as DNA: TGTGCCAGCAGTCGTGGGGGGGAAGGCACAGATACGCAGTATTTT. This translates into CASSRGGEGTDTQYF.

The gene calls are TRBV2 and TRBJ2-1, with 7 bases that match TRBD2. The CDR3 is made up of 14 amino acids. In germline, CDR1 is SNHLY, CDR2 FYNNEI. The V gene end was trimmed by 11 bases and the J gene end by 7 bases; junction bases not matched to a gene: 14. The CDR3 spells CAGRLGGSRNEQFF. CDR3 coding DNA: TGTGCCGGGCGCTTGGGCGGGAGCCGGAATGAGCAGTTCTTC.